This T cell receptor (beta chain) was observed in a study of blood T cell repertoires in COVID-19. For the study at large: Whether acute or convalescent, the COVID-19 samples came from the United States, Italy and Spain. Sample material is recorded as cDNA or gDNA derived from T cells, B-cell-depleted T cells, or PBMCs.

V was pared by 4 bases and J by 3 bases, with 5 bases of the junction left unmatched. The CDR3 spans 14 residues. Germline V gene lookup returns CDR1 SGDLS and CDR2 YYNGEE. In the study's own analysis: Reference gene primer amplification gave estimated nucleated cell counts. Some clones are missing from TCRdb's copy, which holds only in-frame ones; the method was immunoSEQ multiplex PCR. That table gives V, J and clone size, and the DNA gave D and trimming. The data hold more than 30,000 clones, with 87% observed a single time. This clone was seen more than once but under ten times. This chain joins TRBV9 and TRBJ2-7, with 9 bases aligning to TRBD1. The clonotype comes from a man aged 50 to 59 with active or convalescent COVID-19. The sequenced material came from peripheral blood. DNA of the CDR3: TGTGCCAGCAGCAAGGGACAGGGTGTCTACGAGCAGTACTTC. This gives the protein CASSKGQGVYEQYF.